The sequence of this T cell receptor (beta chain) was determined in a study of identifying expanded T cells in peripheral blood (dated by TCRdb to about 2019). Notes on the research overall: Technical replicates were generated by sequencing separate aliquots of the same genomic DNA pool, with four replicates compared pairwise. Broad study findings and their caveats: Both the number of clones called differentially abundant and the false-positive rate were significantly reduced by the beta-binomial model across all healthy-donor time intervals. Variance in clone template counts between roughly 2-week samples significantly increased with total template count across all healthy donors. It was expected by the authors that biological variance in healthy repertoires might increase further over much longer intervals, such as months to years. About 1.1 differentially abundant clones were flagged by the binomial model between technical replicates, whereas about 15 and 19 were flagged over around two weeks and four weeks, respectively.

With respect to this clone: Its antigen specificity is not known. No much larger clone is present one base from it, and per-base qualities are unavailable.

The immunoSEQ Assay, which uses bias-controlled multiplex PCR amplification of genomic DNA, was used to profile TCRbeta CDR3 regions. The original pipeline was this. To quantify the absolute abundance of each unique TCRbeta CDR3 region, the sequences were collapsed and filtered. Differential abundance was tested with two models: a binomial (Fisher-equivalent) model and a beta-binomial model that adds time-dependent variance fitted from healthy donors. Clones with fewer than 5 combined templates were removed, and differential abundance was called for clones with a Benjamini-Hochberg FDR below 0.01. In the beta-binomial model, variance was expressed as a function of the total template count across the two samples, in the form v = (b*log(k)+a)^2. TCRdb's version of the immuneACCESS table is confined to in-frame rearrangements and falls short of the full clone set. An unresolved V gene accounts for under half of the shortfall where checked; the remainder is of unknown origin. V and J calls and clone size are copied from that table; D and trimming were computed from the DNA. The sample table contains about 85,000 clones; only one count was recorded for more than 75% of them. The ten biggest clones cover 15% to 20% of the sample.

No immune events such as infections were documented for the healthy donors during the collection period. Blood repertoires from healthy donors were used as a training cohort for calibrating time-dependent variance in a beta-binomial model of differential abundance of T-cell clones. There were roughly 10 healthy donors in the training cohort, of whom 3 were female and 7 were male. An age range of about 29 to 65 years, with an average of 43 years, was recorded for the donors. Whole blood, obtained from a commercial supplier, was collected from each healthy donor at three time points spaced roughly 14 days apart. For immunosequencing, genomic DNA was extracted from whole blood that had not been sorted. Based on the germline V gene (reference sequence), the CDR1 and CDR2 sequences are SGHNT and YYREEE. Including cysteine and phenylalanine, the CDR3 has 16 amino acids. Only the CDR3 DNA stays, 48 bases, in frame from base 1. V lost 2 bases and J lost 2 bases, and the count of bases not matched to a germline gene is 8.

The chain is assembled from TRBV5-4 and TRBJ2-3, and 7 junction bases match TRBD2. Sequencing used blood. The clonotype was recovered from a person between 18 and 75 years old in good health. The sequenced DNA: TGTGCCAGCAGCTTACCCAGCGGGGCAACCACAGATACGCAGTATTTT. The translation is CASSLPSGATTDTQYF. Where the CDR3 stops, the reference TRBV5-4 and TRBJ2-3 genes take over; the full variable domain is ETGVTQSPTHLIKTRGQQVTLRCSSQSGHNTVSWYQQALGQGPQFIFQYYREEENGRGNFPPRFSGLQFPNYSSELNVNALELDDSALYLCASSLPSGATTDTQYFGPGTRLTVL.